The rows below give T cell receptor beta chains drawn from one sample of a study of PD-1 blockade in mismatch repair-deficient tumors. Sequenced by immunoSEQ multiplex PCR; TCRdb stores in-frame clones only, minus some. The sample yields about 40,000 clones, approximately 84% seen once. Material: peripheral blood, obtained approximately 78 weeks after starting pembrolizumab. These receptors were obtained from an adult with mismatch repair-deficient cancer. The CDR3 runs from the conserved cysteine through the conserved F or W. D genes are given only for firm matches. Expanded clones get a size class; other rows say once, few or many, or leave the size out.

len: 16
j_gene: TRBJ2-1
v_gene: TRBV9
d_gene: TRBD2
abundance: once
CDR3nt: TGTGCCAGCAGCGAAAGAATCGGGGGGTCCTACAATGAGCAGTTCTTC
CDR3aa: CASSERIGGSYNEQFF

len: 16
j_gene: TRBJ2-7
v_gene: TRBV5-4
d_gene: TRBD2
abundance: .
CDR3nt: TGTGCCAGCAGCGGAAGCGGGGGTCCGATCTCCTACGAGCAGTACTTC
CDR3aa: CASSGSGGPISYEQYF

len: 13
j_gene: TRBJ1-2
v_gene: TRBV29-1
d_gene: .
abundance: .
CDR3nt: TGCAGCGCCATGCGAGGGGGGGGCTATGGCTACACCTTC
CDR3aa: CSAMRGGGYGYTF

len: 12
j_gene: TRBJ2-1
v_gene: TRBV10-1
d_gene: TRBD1
abundance: .
CDR3nt: TGCGCCAGCAGTGCGACAGGGACTGAGCAGTTCTTC
CDR3aa: CASSATGTEQFF

len: 16
j_gene: TRBJ2-1
v_gene: TRBV7-2
d_gene: .
abundance: .
CDR3nt: TGTGCCAGCAGCTTAGACCAGGGGTGGGTTTGGGATGAGCAGTTCTTC
CDR3aa: CASSLDQGWVWDEQFF

len: 21
j_gene: TRBJ1-1
v_gene: TRBV13
d_gene: .
abundance: .
CDR3nt: TGTGCCAGCAGCTTAGCTTTAAAAGGAAGAGGTGTCGGGACATCGACGGCTGAAGCTTTCTTT
CDR3aa: CASSLALKGRGVGTSTAEAFF

len: 14
j_gene: TRBJ2-3
v_gene: TRBV6-6
d_gene: .
abundance: .
CDR3nt: TGTGCCAGCAGCTACCTCCCGACCAGGGATACGCAGTATTTT
CDR3aa: CASSYLPTRDTQYF

len: 16
j_gene: TRBJ2-2
v_gene: TRBV7-3
d_gene: .
abundance: .
CDR3nt: TGTGCCAGAGGGGGGCCTCAAATAGTCGGTGCCGGGGAGCTGTTTTTT
CDR3aa: CARGGPQIVGAGELFF

len: 16
j_gene: TRBJ2-2
v_gene: TRBV12-5
d_gene: TRBD2
abundance: .
CDR3nt: TGTGCTAGTGGTTGGCAGACCGGGGGGGCCACCGGGGAGCTGTTTTTT
CDR3aa: CASGWQTGGATGELFF

len: 15
j_gene: TRBJ2-1
v_gene: TRBV12-5
d_gene: .
abundance: .
CDR3nt: TGTGCTAGTGGTCCCGAGTCAGGTAATTACAATGAGCAGTTCTTC
CDR3aa: CASGPESGNYNEQFF

len: 20
j_gene: TRBJ1-5
v_gene: TRBV7-6
d_gene: .
abundance: once
CDR3nt: TGTGCCAGCAGCTTCTATCCCCGGGGCGCAGAGCTTGCTGGCGGTCAGCCCCAGCATTTT
CDR3aa: CASSFYPRGAELAGGQPQHF

len: 16
j_gene: TRBJ1-2
v_gene: TRBV7-3
d_gene: TRBD1
abundance: .
CDR3nt: TGTGCCAGCAGCGCAGGACAGGCCGATCCAAACTATGGCTACACCTTC
CDR3aa: CASSAGQADPNYGYTF

len: 13
j_gene: TRBJ2-7
v_gene: TRBV6-5
d_gene: TRBD2
abundance: .
CDR3nt: TGTGCCAGCAGTCCCCTAGCGGGAGACGAGCAGTACTTC
CDR3aa: CASSPLAGDEQYF

len: 13
j_gene: TRBJ2-1
v_gene: TRBV7-9
d_gene: .
abundance: .
CDR3nt: TGTGCCAGCAGCTTAGGAGGGGGGGATGAGCAGTTCTTC
CDR3aa: CASSLGGGDEQFF

len: 12
j_gene: TRBJ2-7
v_gene: TRBV30
d_gene: TRBD1
abundance: few
CDR3nt: TGTGCCCGCGGACAGGGGTCTTACGAGCAGTACTTC
CDR3aa: CARGQGSYEQYF

len: 16
j_gene: TRBJ1-1
v_gene: TRBV7-8
d_gene: TRBD1
abundance: once
CDR3nt: TGTGCCAGCAGCTTAGCTCGGACAGGGAGATCCACTGAAGCTTTCTTT
CDR3aa: CASSLARTGRSTEAFF

len: 13
j_gene: TRBJ1-5
v_gene: TRBV6-5
d_gene: .
abundance: .
CDR3nt: TGTGCCAGCAGTGCCACAAGGGATCAGCCCCAGCATTTT
CDR3aa: CASSATRDQPQHF

len: 15
j_gene: TRBJ2-5
v_gene: TRBV9
d_gene: .
abundance: .
CDR3nt: TGTGCCAGCAGCAACTCCGGGACAACGCAAGAGACCCAGTACTTC
CDR3aa: CASSNSGTTQETQYF

len: 13
j_gene: TRBJ2-5
v_gene: TRBV29-1
d_gene: .
abundance: .
CDR3nt: TGCAGCGCCGGCGGAGAGGCCAGGGAGACCCAGTACTTC
CDR3aa: CSAGGEARETQYF

len: 15
j_gene: TRBJ2-3
v_gene: TRBV7-2
d_gene: TRBD1
abundance: .
CDR3nt: TGTGCCAGCAGCACGACAGGGGTTAGCACAGATACGCAGTATTTT
CDR3aa: CASSTTGVSTDTQYF